Below are 19 T cell receptor beta chains sequenced from a single sample in a study of beta chain features in type 1 diabetes. The authors reverse transcribed all of the isolated RNA, so sequencing captured expressed TCRB transcripts. Clones were read by immunoSEQ multiplex PCR, and TCRdb kept only the in-frame ones, dropping some. The sample consists of under 900,000 clones, roughly a sixth of them appearing once. What was sequenced was naive CD4+ T cells from blood. Receptors were obtained from a woman under 30 in good health.

J is TRBJ2-2 and V is TRBV11-1; 8 nucleotides line up with TRBD1. Looked up from germline, CDR1 is SGHAT and CDR2 is FQDESV (reference sequence). After removal of 5 bases from V and 4 bases from J, the junction contained 9 bases not matched to a gene. The CDR3 runs to 16 residues. CDR3 protein: CASSHGQGAATGELFF. The CDR3, as DNA: TGTGCCAGCAGCCACGGCCAGGGGGCGGCCACCGGGGAGCTGTTTTTT.

The chain recombines TRBV11-2 with TRBJ2-6; the D is unclear. Germline-derived CDR1 and CDR2 are SGHAT and FQNNGV. Trimming removed 5 bases from V and 3 bases from J, with 11 bases in between. There are 15 residues in the CDR3. CDR3 protein: CASSAKEGGANVLTF. In DNA form, the CDR3 reads TGTGCCAGCAGCGCTAAGGAAGGTGGGGCCAACGTCCTGACTTTC. Full variable domain (missing parts from reference TRBV11-2 and TRBJ2-6): EAGVAQSPRYKIIEKRQSVAFWCNPISGHATLYWYQQILGQGPKLLIQFQNNGVVDDSQLPKDRFSAERLKGVDSTLKIQPAKLEDSAVYLCASSAKEGGANVLTFGAGSRLTVL.

This clone showed up just a few times. This chain links TRBV13 with TRBJ2-2; D may be TRBD1 or TRBD2 (6 bases each). Trimming removed 1 base from V and 9 bases from J, with 12 bases in between. CDR1 and CDR2 from the germline V gene are PRHDT and FYEKMQ (reference sequence). The CDR3 totals 14 residues. This chain's CDR3 is CASSLEPGARELFF. The CDR3 DNA reads TGTGCCAGCAGCTTAGAGCCGGGGGCGAGGGAGCTGTTTTTT.

J is TRBJ2-6 and V is TRBV7-7; 9 bases line up with TRBD1. Germline CDR1 and CDR2: SSHAT and FNYEAQ (reference sequence). The CDR3 is made up of 14 amino acids. The CDR3 here is CATGGAIGANVLTF. Here the CDR3 DNA reads TGTGCTACAGGGGGCGCTATTGGGGCCAACGTCCTGACTTTC.

This clone was counted a few times. CDR3 in amino acids: CASSLRTGAGEPYEQYF. The CDR3 DNA reads TGTGCCAGCAGCCTCCGCACGGGAGCGGGGGAACCCTACGAGCAGTACTTC. The rearrangement uses TRBV11-2 and TRBJ2-7; 8 bases match TRBD2. J was trimmed by 2 bases and V by 5 bases; bases with no gene match: 14. CDR3 length: 17 residues. Germline V gene data show CDR1 as SGHAT and CDR2 as FQNNGV.

The chain couples TRBV5-4 to TRBJ2-7; maybe TRBD2 (5 bases). CDR1 is SGHNT, CDR2 YYREEE, per germline (reference sequence). The V and J ends lost 0 bases and 6 bases respectively, with 7 bases between them. The CDR3 runs to 12 residues. The CDR3 protein is CASSLGGSEQYF. The CDR3 DNA reads TGTGCCAGCAGCTTGGGAGGGAGCGAGCAGTACTTC.

A few counts support this clone. The V gene is TRBV19, the J gene TRBJ1-1; 7 bases map to TRBD1. Losses at the gene ends were 6 bases for V and 9 bases for J; bases not matched to a gene: 4. The V gene's germline CDR1 is LNHDA and CDR2 SQIVND (reference sequence). This CDR3 is 11 amino acids long. The CDR3 DNA follows: TGTGCCAGTAGGCGACAGGGTCAAGCTTTCTTT. Protein sequence: CASRRQGQAFF.

This clone showed up just a few times. V gene TRBV4-3 combines with J gene TRBJ2-3; unclear D gene. V was clipped by 1 base and J by 3 bases, with 8 bases between them. CDR1 is LGHNA, CDR2 YSLEER, per germline. The CDR3 length is 14 residues. The CDR3 DNA reads TGCGCCAGCAGCCAAGTTCTGGCTACAGATACGCAGTATTTT. Translating it yields CASSQVLATDTQYF.

The gene calls are TRBV4-3 and TRBJ1-2; possibly TRBD1 for D (5 bases). Trimming removed 10 bases at V and 7 bases at J, with 25 bases between. The length of the CDR3 is 15 residues. The germline gives CDR1 LGHNA, CDR2 YSLEER. The DNA for the CDR3 is TGCGCCACGACTCGGGACGGGACGTTAGATGGTGGCTACACCTTC. This translates into CATTRDGTLDGGYTF.

This chain uses TRBV9 with TRBJ2-2, with D uncertain. The ends were cut back, 2 bases at V and 5 bases at J, with 19 bases in the middle. The CDR3 sequence is 17 residues long. Germline V gene data show CDR1 as SGDLS and CDR2 as YYNGEE. CDR3 in DNA: TGTGCCAGCAGCGTCGCCCGGCGGCTCGGAACGACCGGGGAGCTGTTTTTT. This gives the protein CASSVARRLGTTGELFF.

The rearrangement joins TRBV4-2 to TRBJ2-2; tentative D call: TRBD2 (6 bases). Germline V CDR1 and CDR2: LGHNA, YNFKEQ. V gave up 0 bases and J gave up 1 base, with 15 bases separating them. The length of the CDR3 is 18 residues. The CDR3 DNA is TGTGCCAGCAGCCAAGATCGACGGGGAGGTGGGAACACCGGGGAGCTGTTTTTT. Translation: CASSQDRRGGGNTGELFF.

In this sample, this clone turned up many times. The V and J genes are TRBV28 and TRBJ2-4; 10 bases fit TRBD2. Germline V gene lookup returns CDR1 MDHEN and CDR2 SYDVKM. The ends lost 5 bases at V and 7 bases at J; junction bases unmatched: 2. The CDR3 runs 13 residues. The CDR3 here is CASSIAGGNIQYF. The CDR3 nucleotides read TGTGCCAGCAGTATAGCGGGAGGCAACATTCAGTACTTC.

The V call is TRBV7-9, the J call TRBJ1-2, with D maybe TRBD1 (5 bases). Deletions cut 1 base from V and 7 bases from J, with 16 bases between. Germline values: CDR1 SEHNR, CDR2 FQNEAQ (reference sequence). CDR3 length: 15 amino acids. The CDR3 loop reads CASSLEGAGPGGYTF. The DNA for the CDR3 is TGTGCCAGCAGCTTAGAAGGGGCAGGACCAGGTGGCTACACCTTC. Filled out from reference TRBV7-9 and TRBJ1-2, the complete variable domain reads DTGVSQNPRHKITKRGQNVTFRCDPISEHNRLYWYRQTLGQGPEFLTYFQNEAQLEKSRLLSDRFSAERPKGSFSTLEIQRTEQGDSAMYLCASSLEGAGPGGYTFGSGTRLTVV.

The rearrangement links TRBV28 to TRBJ2-7; no reliable D call. There are 13 residues in the CDR3. The ends were cut back, 6 bases at V and 2 bases at J, with 11 bases in the middle. CDR1 MDHEN and CDR2 SYDVKM come from the germline V gene. CDR3 protein: CASRSDPTYEQYF. DNA of the CDR3: TGTGCCAGCAGGTCGGACCCGACCTACGAGCAGTACTTC.

The rearrangement uses TRBV7-9 and TRBJ2-6; D unclear. Germline V gene data show CDR1 as SEHNR and CDR2 as FQNEAQ (reference sequence). Trimming pared 5 bases from V and 0 bases from J, leaving 8 bases between. This CDR3 is 15 amino acids long. DNA for the CDR3: TGTGCCAGCAGCCCCCGCCCCTCTGGGGCCAACGTCCTGACTTTC. Its translation is CASSPRPSGANVLTF.

This clone showed up just once. The chain couples TRBV11-2 to TRBJ2-3; D is ambiguous. Germline V gene lookup returns CDR1 SGHAT and CDR2 FQNNGV. CDR3 length: 14 amino acids. Trimming took 5 bases from V and 5 from J, leaving 14 bases between them. The CDR3 DNA reads as TGTGCCAGCAGCGGCGGCGCCAGGAAAGATACGCAGTATTTT. This codes for CASSGGARKDTQYF.

The chain recombines TRBV19 with TRBJ1-3, with D unresolved. Deletions cut 4 bases from V and 1 base from J, with 17 bases between. Looked up from germline, CDR1 is LNHDA and CDR2 is SQIVND (reference sequence). The CDR3 extends over 17 amino acids. CDR3 coding DNA: TGTGCCAGTAGTACCCAGGCGGCAGCTCTTTCTGGAAACACCATATATTTT. Residues: CASSTQAAALSGNTIYF.

This clone was recorded a few times. The CDR3 DNA follows: TGTGCCAGCAGCCAAGATCGGGCCAATGAGCAGTTCTTC. Translation gives CASSQDRANEQFF. This sequence joins TRBV4-2 and TRBJ2-1; D remains unclear. The germline V gene has CDR1 LGHNA and CDR2 YNFKEQ. The CDR3 spans 13 residues. Deletions cut 0 bases from V and 6 bases from J, with 6 bases between.

In its sample, this clone was seen a few times. The DNA of the CDR3 is TGTGCCAGCTCACCACCATCGACCAACAATGAGCAGTTCTTC. Translation: CASSPPSTNNEQFF. This chain links TRBV18 with TRBJ2-1, with D hard to call. This CDR3 is built from 14 residues. The germline V gene has CDR1 KGHSH and CDR2 LQKENI. The V end lost 0 bases, the J end lost 5 bases, and 8 bases lay between the germline ends.